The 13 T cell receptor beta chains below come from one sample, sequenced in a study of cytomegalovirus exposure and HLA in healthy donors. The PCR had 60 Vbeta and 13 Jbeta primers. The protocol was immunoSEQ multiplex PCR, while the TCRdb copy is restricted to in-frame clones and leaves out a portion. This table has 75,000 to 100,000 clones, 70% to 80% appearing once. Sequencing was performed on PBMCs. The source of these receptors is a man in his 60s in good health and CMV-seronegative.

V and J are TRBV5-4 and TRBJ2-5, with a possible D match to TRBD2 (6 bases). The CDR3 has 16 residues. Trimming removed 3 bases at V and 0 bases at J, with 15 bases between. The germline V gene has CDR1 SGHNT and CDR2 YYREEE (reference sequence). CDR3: CASSSSPGLNQETQYF. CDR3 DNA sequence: TGTGCCAGCAGCTCCTCACCGGGACTGAACCAAGAGACCCAGTACTTC.

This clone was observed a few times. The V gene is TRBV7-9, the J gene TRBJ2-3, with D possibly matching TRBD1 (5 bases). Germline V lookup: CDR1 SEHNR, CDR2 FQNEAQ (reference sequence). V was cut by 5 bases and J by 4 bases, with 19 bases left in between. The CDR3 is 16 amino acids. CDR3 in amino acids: CASSLDSSGLADTQYF. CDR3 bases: TGTGCCAGCAGCCTCGACAGTTCAGGGTTGGCAGATACGCAGTATTTT.

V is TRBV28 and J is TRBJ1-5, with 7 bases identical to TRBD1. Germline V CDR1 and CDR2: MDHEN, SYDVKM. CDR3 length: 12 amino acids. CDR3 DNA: TGTCCACAGGGGATATCGAATCAGCCCCAGCATTTT. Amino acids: CPQGISNQPQHF.

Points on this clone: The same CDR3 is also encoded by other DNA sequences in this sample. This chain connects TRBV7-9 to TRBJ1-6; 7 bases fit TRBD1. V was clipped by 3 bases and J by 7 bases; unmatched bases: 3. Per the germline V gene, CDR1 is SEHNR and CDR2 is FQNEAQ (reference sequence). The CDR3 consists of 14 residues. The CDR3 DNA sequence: TGTGCCAGCAGCTTGGCAGGGGGGAATTCACCCCTCCACTTT. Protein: CASSLAGGNSPLHF.

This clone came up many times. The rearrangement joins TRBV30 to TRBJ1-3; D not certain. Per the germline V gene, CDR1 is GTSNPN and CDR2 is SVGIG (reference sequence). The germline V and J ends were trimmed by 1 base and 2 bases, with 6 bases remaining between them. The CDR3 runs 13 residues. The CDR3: CAWSEPAGNTIYF. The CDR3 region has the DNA TGTGCCTGGAGTGAGCCCGCTGGAAACACCATATATTTT.

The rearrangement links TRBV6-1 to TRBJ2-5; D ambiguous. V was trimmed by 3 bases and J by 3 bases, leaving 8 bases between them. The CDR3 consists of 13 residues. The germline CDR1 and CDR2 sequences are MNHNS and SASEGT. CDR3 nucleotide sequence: TGTGCCAGCAGTGACAACAGAAAAGAGACCCAGTACTTC. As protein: CASSDNRKETQYF.

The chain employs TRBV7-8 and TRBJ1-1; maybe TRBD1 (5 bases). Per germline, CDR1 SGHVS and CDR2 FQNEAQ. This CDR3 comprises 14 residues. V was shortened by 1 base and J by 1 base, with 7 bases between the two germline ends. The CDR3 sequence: CASSLVGGNTEAFF. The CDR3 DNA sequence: TGTGCCAGCAGCTTAGTGGGGGGGAACACTGAAGCTTTCTTT.

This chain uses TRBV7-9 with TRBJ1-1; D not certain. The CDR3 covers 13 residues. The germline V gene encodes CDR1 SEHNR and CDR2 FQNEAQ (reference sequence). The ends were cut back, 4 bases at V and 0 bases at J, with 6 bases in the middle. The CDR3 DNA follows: TGTGCCAGCAGCTCCCGAGTGAACACTGAAGCTTTCTTT. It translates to CASSSRVNTEAFF.

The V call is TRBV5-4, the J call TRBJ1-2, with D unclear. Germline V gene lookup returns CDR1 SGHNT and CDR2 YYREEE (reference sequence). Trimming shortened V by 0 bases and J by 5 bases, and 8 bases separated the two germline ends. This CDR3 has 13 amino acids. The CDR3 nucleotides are TGTGCCAGCAGCTTGGACAGCTCGTATGGCTACACCTTC. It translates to CASSLDSSYGYTF.

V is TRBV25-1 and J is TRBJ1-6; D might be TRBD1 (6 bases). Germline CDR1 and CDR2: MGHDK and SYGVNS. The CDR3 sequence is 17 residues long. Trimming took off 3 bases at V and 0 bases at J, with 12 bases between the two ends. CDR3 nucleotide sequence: TGTGCCAGCAGTGACAACAGGGCGAGCTCCTATAATTCACCCCTCCACTTT. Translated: CASSDNRASSYNSPLHF.

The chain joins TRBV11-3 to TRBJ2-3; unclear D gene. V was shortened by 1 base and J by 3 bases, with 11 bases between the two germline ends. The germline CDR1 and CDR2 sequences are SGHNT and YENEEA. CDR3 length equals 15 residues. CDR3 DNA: TGTGCCAGCAGCTTAGGGGCCCTAAAGACAGATACGCAGTATTTT. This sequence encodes CASSLGALKTDTQYF.

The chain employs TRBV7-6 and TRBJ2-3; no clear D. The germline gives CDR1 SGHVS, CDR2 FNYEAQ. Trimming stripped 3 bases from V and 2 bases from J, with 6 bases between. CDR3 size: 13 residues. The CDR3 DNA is TGTGCCAGCAGCTTGGGCCTCACAGATACGCAGTATTTT. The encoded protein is CASSLGLTDTQYF. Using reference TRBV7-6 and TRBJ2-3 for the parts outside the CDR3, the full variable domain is GAGVSQSPRYKVTKRGQDVALRCDPISGHVSLYWYRQALGQGPEFLTYFNYEAQQDKSGLPNDRFSAERPEGSISTLTIQRTEQRDSAMYRCASSLGLTDTQYFGPGTRLTVL.

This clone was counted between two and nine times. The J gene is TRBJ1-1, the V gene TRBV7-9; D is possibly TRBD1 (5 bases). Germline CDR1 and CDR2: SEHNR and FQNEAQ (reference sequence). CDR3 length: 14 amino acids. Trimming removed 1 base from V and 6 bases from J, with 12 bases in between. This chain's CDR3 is CASSLVQEGAEAFF. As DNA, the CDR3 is TGTGCCAGCAGCTTAGTACAGGAAGGGGCTGAAGCTTTCTTT.